Shown below are 3 T cell receptor beta chains from a single sample sequenced in a study of T cell changes during pregnancy in multiple sclerosis. TCRdb keeps only in-frame clones here, not all; method: immunoSEQ multiplex PCR. The sample lists 50,000 or so clones, roughly 92% occurring once. The sample in question was CD4+ T cells from peripheral blood mononuclear cells, obtained in the third trimester of pregnancy. Receptors originate from a female donor with multiple sclerosis, enrolled in a pregnancy study.

About this clone: Additional DNA sequences in this sample encode the identical CDR3. CDR3 protein: CASSLQGNTEAFF. The CDR3 nucleotides are TGTGCCAGCAGCCTCCAGGGGAACACTGAAGCTTTCTTT. The rearrangement uses TRBV7-2 and TRBJ1-1; tentatively, D is TRBD1 (5 bases). The length of the CDR3 is 13 residues. Germline V gene lookup returns CDR1 SGHTA and CDR2 FQGNSA. The V and J ends lost 5 bases and 1 base respectively, with 8 bases between them. The variable domain in full, with the rest retrieved from reference TRBV7-2 and TRBJ1-1, is GAGVSQSPSNKVTEKGKDVELRCDPISGHTALYWYRQSLGQGLEFLIYFQGNSAPDKSGLPSDRFSAERTGGSVSTLTIQRTQQEDSAVYLCASSLQGNTEAFFGQGTRLTVV.

The V and J genes are TRBV9 and TRBJ1-2; 7 nucleotides line up with TRBD1. Germline CDR1 is SGDLS and CDR2 is YYNGEE. V was clipped by 3 bases and J by 4 bases; unmatched bases: 6. The CDR3 loop spans 14 amino acids. Here the CDR3 reads CASSDYRGLYGYTF. As DNA, the CDR3 is TGTGCCAGCAGCGATTACAGGGGTCTCTATGGCTACACCTTC.

This chain connects TRBV6-5 to TRBJ2-7, with D tentatively TRBD2 (6 bases). Germline CDR1 is MNHEY and CDR2 is SVGAGI. This CDR3 contains 12 residues. Trimming cost V 6 bases and J 2 bases, with 8 bases left between them. CDR3 residues: CASRGGTYEQYF. CDR3 coding DNA: TGTGCCAGCAGGGGGGGAACCTACGAGCAGTACTTC.